This entry features one T cell receptor (beta chain) sequence. These data belong to a study of T cell changes during pregnancy in multiple sclerosis. Repertoires were generated with immunoSEQ multiplex PCR, while TCRdb's copy carries only in-frame clones and drops some. This repertoire shows tens of thousands of clones, over 85% found once; its top ten account for roughly 2.1%. Germline loops: CDR1 LNHDA, CDR2 SQIVND (reference sequence). V dropped 1 base and J dropped 4 bases, with 11 bases sitting between them. The CDR3 totals 15 residues. The sample here was peripheral blood, taken in the second trimester of pregnancy. The TCR originated in a female donor in good health, enrolled as a control in a pregnancy study. The chain employs TRBV19 and TRBJ1-5; D is perhaps TRBD1 (6 bases). The CDR3, as DNA: TGTGCCAGTAGTATAGTCGGCAGGGGAAATCAGCCCCAGCATTTT. It yields the protein CASSIVGRGNQPQHF.